These 18 T cell receptor beta chains were sequenced from one sample in a study of CD8 T cells in Susac syndrome. Roughly 0.45 to 1 ug RNA was reverse transcribed with random hexamers. TCRdb used MiXCR to reprocess the immunoSEQ multiplex PCR reads, holding one entry per CDR3 protein. Among roughly 150,000 distinct CDR3 sequences listed, roughly 96% were seen once. The specimen was CD8+ T cells from PBMCs. The receptors were sampled from a human donor with multiple sclerosis.

The chain is built from TRBV13 and TRBJ1-3; 7 nucleotides agree with TRBD1. V gave up 5 bases and J gave up 4 bases; unmatched junction bases: 5. The CDR3 is made up of 14 amino acids. Germline V gene sequence: CDR1 PRHDT, CDR2 FYEKMQ (reference sequence). The CDR3 loop is CASSTRGTGNTIYF. CDR3 DNA: TGTGCCAGCAGCACCAGGGGGACCGGAAACACCATATATTTT.

The V call is TRBV29-1, the J call TRBJ1-2; TRBD1 is a possible D gene (5 bases). The germline V gene has CDR1 SQVTM and CDR2 ANQGSEA. V lost 0 bases and J lost 4, with 12 bases in between. The CDR3 contains 14 residues. The DNA of the CDR3 is TGCAGCGTTGAAGATCTGAGACAGAGCTATGGCTACACCTTC. Its translation: CSVEDLRQSYGYTF.

This chain joins TRBV29-1 and TRBJ1-5; perhaps TRBD1 as D (6 bases). Germline CDR1 is SQVTM and CDR2 is ANQGSEA. CDR3 length: 13 residues. V was trimmed by 3 bases and J by 6 bases, leaving 12 bases between them. In nucleotides, the CDR3 is TGCAGCGTTGATGAGGGGGGCGGTCAGCCCCAGCATTTT. This codes for CSVDEGGGQPQHF.

This clonotype was counted a single time. This sequence joins TRBV7-9 and TRBJ1-2; no firm D call. V lost 5 bases and J lost 1, with 11 bases in between. Germline V gene data show CDR1 as SEHNR and CDR2 as FQNEAQ (reference sequence). This CDR3 is built from 14 residues. The CDR3 sequence: CASSADTNNYGYTF. DNA for the CDR3: TGTGCCAGCAGCGCAGACACGAATAACTATGGCTACACCTTC.

The V call is TRBV20-1, the J call TRBJ1-1; D is perhaps TRBD1 (5 bases). Germline loops: CDR1 DFQATT, CDR2 SNEGSKA (reference sequence). V lost 3 bases to trimming and J lost 1 base, with 9 bases between them. This CDR3 has 13 amino acids. This CDR3 reads CSASQGTNTEAFF. In DNA form, the CDR3 reads TGCAGTGCTAGCCAGGGCACGAACACTGAAGCTTTCTTT.

The V and J genes are TRBV13 and TRBJ1-1; D gene ambiguous. The length of the CDR3 is 16 residues. V lost 1 base, J lost 4 bases, and 16 bases lay in between. The V gene's germline CDR1 is PRHDT and CDR2 FYEKMQ (reference sequence). CDR3 sequence reads: CASSLVWEGVTTEAFF. CDR3 bases: TGTGCCAGCAGCTTAGTCTGGGAGGGAGTAACCACTGAAGCTTTCTTT.

In this sample, this clonotype turned up once. The rearrangement links TRBV27 to TRBJ1-6, with unresolved D. Germline CDR1 reads MNHEY; CDR2 reads SMNVEV (reference sequence). This CDR3 has 13 amino acids. V lost 3 bases and J 5 bases, leaving 5 bases between the germline ends. The CDR3 here is CASSFSDNSPLHF. CDR3 sequence (DNA): TGTGCCAGCAGTTTCAGCGATAATTCACCCCTCCACTTT.

This clonotype has only one observation. V gene TRBV30 combines with J gene TRBJ1-6; no reliable D call. This CDR3 contains 11 residues. Between the trimmed V and J ends, which lost 4 bases and 9 bases, there was a span of 7 bases. Germline CDR1 and CDR2: GTSNPN and SVGIG (reference sequence). CDR3 nucleotide sequence: TGTGCCTGGACAGCTAGTTCACCCCTCCACTTT. Translating it yields CAWTASSPLHF.

The CDR3 loop is CASSRSGTGGYTF. CDR3 nucleotide sequence: TGTGCCAGCAGCCGTTCAGGGACAGGAGGCTACACCTTC. The chain carries TRBV14 and TRBJ1-2; 8 nucleotides line up with TRBD1. J lost 8 bases, V lost 4 bases, and 6 bases had no gene match. The germline V gene encodes CDR1 SGHDN and CDR2 FVKESK. This CDR3 has 13 amino acids.

The V call is TRBV27, the J call TRBJ2-1; D is perhaps TRBD1 or TRBD2 (6 bases each). The V end lost 6 bases, the J end lost 2 bases, and 17 bases lay between the germline ends. The CDR3 consists of 16 residues. CDR1 is MNHEY and CDR2 is SMNVEV in the germline V gene (reference sequence). CDR3 amino acids: CASSLTGALTYNEQFF. CDR3 DNA sequence: TGTGCCAGCAGCCTAACGGGGGCCCTAACCTACAATGAGCAGTTCTTC.

The J gene is TRBJ2-7, the V gene TRBV11-2; D may be TRBD1 (5 bases). Germline V gives CDR1 SGHAT, CDR2 FQNNGV. CDR3 size: 13 residues. The ends were cut back, 5 bases at V and 2 bases at J, with 10 bases in the middle. CDR3 coding DNA: TGTGCCAGCAGCCTAGGGGTCGCCTACGAGCAGTACTTC. Translating gives CASSLGVAYEQYF.

The chain carries TRBV27 and TRBJ1-2; D gene ambiguous. Germline V gene data show CDR1 as MNHEY and CDR2 as SMNVEV (reference sequence). Between the trimmed V and J ends, which lost 5 bases and 0 bases, there was a span of 10 bases. This CDR3 has 14 amino acids. As DNA, the CDR3 is TGTGCCAGCAGTCCCATGACCACTAACTATGGCTACACCTTC. Translated: CASSPMTTNYGYTF.

The chain couples TRBV5-1 to TRBJ2-5; 7 bases are shared with TRBD2. The V gene's germline CDR1 is SGHRS and CDR2 YFSETQ. J gave up 4 bases and V 0 bases, and 6 bases lay outside the gene matches. This CDR3 comprises 15 residues. The CDR3 spells CASSLESGVGETQYF. CDR3 in DNA: TGCGCCAGCAGCTTGGAGAGCGGGGTAGGAGAGACCCAGTACTTC.

The chain is built from TRBV29-1 and TRBJ2-2, with D perhaps matching TRBD1 (6 bases). Trimming removed 4 bases at V and 6 bases at J, with 21 bases between. Germline CDR1 reads SQVTM; CDR2 reads ANQGSEA. The CDR3 has 16 amino acids. The chain's CDR3 is CSVGLGRGTGPGELFF. The DNA for the CDR3 is TGCAGCGTTGGACTGGGCAGGGGAACTGGGCCCGGGGAGCTGTTTTTT.

The rearrangement uses TRBV27 and TRBJ2-3, with TRBD2 matching 12 bases. The CDR3 has 15 amino acids. Trimming took 11 bases from V and 5 from J; bases not matched to a gene: 11. Per the germline V gene, CDR1 is MNHEY and CDR2 is SMNVEV (reference sequence). The CDR3 protein is CAAGLAGGLGDTQYF. The CDR3 DNA is TGTGCCGCGGGGCTAGCGGGGGGGCTGGGAGATACGCAGTATTTT.

The V call is TRBV20-1, the J call TRBJ1-1; 9 bases map to TRBD1. The CDR3 contains 16 residues. V lost 5 bases, J lost 5 bases, and 15 bases stayed unmatched. Germline V gene lookup returns CDR1 DFQATT and CDR2 SNEGSKA (reference sequence). The CDR3 here is CSASIQGAKVRTEAFF. CDR3 DNA: TGCAGTGCTTCGATACAGGGGGCTAAGGTGAGAACTGAAGCTTTCTTT.

CDR3 in DNA: TGTGCCAGCAGTCCCCTTGTGGACTACTCTGGAAACACCATATATTTT. It yields the protein CASSPLVDYSGNTIYF. The chain joins TRBV2 to TRBJ1-3; no clear D. The CDR3 runs to 16 residues. V shed 5 bases and J shed 0 bases, with 14 bases lying between them. Germline assignment: CDR1 SNHLY and CDR2 FYNNEI.

The V call is TRBV9, the J call TRBJ2-1; D remains unclear. Trimming shortened V by 4 bases and J by 9 bases, and 14 bases separated the two germline ends. Germline V CDR1 and CDR2: SGDLS, YYNGEE. The CDR3 contains 13 residues. The CDR3 loop reads CASSPETFSEQFF. The CDR3 bases are TGTGCCAGCAGCCCTGAGACGTTTTCTGAGCAGTTCTTC.